The subject of this entry is one T cell receptor beta chain. Its antigen remains unidentified. The entry originates in a study of monozygotic twins with inflammatory bowel disease. Broader study findings: Healthy co-twins showed greater TCRbeta diversity (inverse Simpson) than IBD patients.

The CDR3 runs to 14 residues. Germline loops: CDR1 MNHNS, CDR2 SASEGT. From 3,500 to 4,000 ng of total RNA, each TCR library was prepared. TCRdb re-called the 5' RACE reads; every CDR3 protein appears as one record, without DNA. The record lists about 450,000 distinct CDR3 sequences, of which the ten most abundant hold around 2.4%. The clonotype was recovered from a human donor with ulcerative colitis or Crohn's disease, or a healthy co-twin of an affected twin (not recorded which). Material for sequencing was blood. The chain has TRBV6-1 and TRBJ2-5; TCRdb's D call, TRBD1, is unchecked because there is no DNA. This CDR3 is CASSDLGLQETQYF.